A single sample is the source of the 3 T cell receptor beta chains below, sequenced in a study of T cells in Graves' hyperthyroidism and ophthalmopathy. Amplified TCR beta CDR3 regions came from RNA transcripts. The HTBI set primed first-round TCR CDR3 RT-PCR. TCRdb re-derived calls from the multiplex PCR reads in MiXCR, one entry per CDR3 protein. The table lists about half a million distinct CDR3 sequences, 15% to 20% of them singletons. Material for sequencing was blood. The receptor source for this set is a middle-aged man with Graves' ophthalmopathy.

The chain's CDR3 is CAWSRPSEQFF. CDR3 sequence (DNA): TGTGCCTGGAGTCGACCCAGTGAGCAGTTCTTC. The gene calls are TRBV30 and TRBJ2-1; D is uncertain. This CDR3 spans 11 amino acids. Per germline, CDR1 GTSNPN and CDR2 SVGIG (reference sequence). V was shortened by 2 bases and J by 9 bases, with 8 bases between the two germline ends.

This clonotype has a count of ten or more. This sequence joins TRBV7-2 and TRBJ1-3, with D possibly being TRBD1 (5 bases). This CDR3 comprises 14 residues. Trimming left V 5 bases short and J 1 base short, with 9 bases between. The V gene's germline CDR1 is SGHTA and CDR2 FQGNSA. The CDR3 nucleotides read TGTGCCAGCAGCCCCCAGGGTTCTGGAAACACCATATATTTT. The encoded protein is CASSPQGSGNTIYF.

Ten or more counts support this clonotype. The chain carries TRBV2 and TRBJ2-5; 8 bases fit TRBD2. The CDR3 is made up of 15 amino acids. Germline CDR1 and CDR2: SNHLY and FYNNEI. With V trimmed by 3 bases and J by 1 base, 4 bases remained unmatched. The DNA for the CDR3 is TGTGCCAGCAGTGACGTGCGGGGGGCCCAAGAGACCCAGTACTTC. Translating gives CASSDVRGAQETQYF.